This T cell receptor (beta chain) originates from a study of Ad26.COV2.S vaccination and SARS-CoV-2 variants (dated by TCRdb to 2020 to 2022). For context, the study as a whole: Donors in the vaccine arm were drawn from COV1001, a phase I-IIa trial of Ad26.COV2.S in healthy adults that was multicentre, randomized, double-blind and placebo-controlled. A total of 32 samples were included in the TCR-sequenced set, comprising approximately 20 Ad26.COV2.S vaccine recipients, 5 placebo recipients and 8 SARS-CoV-2 convalescent individuals. Participants in the trial were split at random into five groups of five each, receiving low-dose or high-dose Ad26.COV2.S once or twice, or else placebo on both occasions. Dosing of Ad26.COV2.S was intramuscular, at either 5x10^10 or 1x10^11 viral particles, delivered as one shot or as two shots spaced 56 days apart. TCRbeta repertoire sequencing served as the tool for gauging how specific and how broad the SARS-CoV-2-reactive T cell receptors were following Ad26.COV2.S vaccination. Blinding of investigators to trial group allocation was maintained during experiments and outcome assessment.

Trimming at the junction amounts to 0 bases on V and 5 bases on J, and the germline ends lie 16 bases apart. The germline V gene (reference sequence) provides CDR1 LGHDT and CDR2 YNNKEL. Measured from the cysteine to the phenylalanine, the CDR3 is 16 residues long. The kept DNA is CDR3 alone, 48 bases in frame from the first base. For this clone: Its antigen is currently not known. No per-base quality is available; no much larger clone lies one base away.

Findings and caveats that apply to the study as a whole: After vaccination, substantial breadth of spike-specific CD8+ and CD4+ T cell responses was reported. Vaccine and placebo recipients had similar non-spike TCR breadth, a finding consistent with the vaccine containing only spike. The authors noted that total T cell responses may have been underestimated by the TCR breadth and depth analyses. Compared with placebo recipients, Ad26.COV2.S recipients showed higher spike-specific TCR breadth (P = 0.0014). Comparing responses between vaccine doses or regimens was not something the study was powered to do.

The treatment or condition label here, explained by the study, means: about 20 received Ad26.COV2.S at low or high dose, single or two shots; several received placebo; per-sample allocation not given. Repertoires of vaccine and placebo recipients were sequenced from samples collected on day 63 after the first injection. Cohort 1b enrolled 20 to 30 adults aged 18-55 years at a single site in Boston, USA, between 29 July and 7 August 2020. As a vaccine, Ad26.COV2.S was a replication-incompetent adenovirus type 26 vector that expressed a prefusion-stabilized SARS-CoV-2 spike protein derived from the original Wuhan strain. The immunoSEQ Assay was the method used to sequence TCRbeta CDR3 regions. After extraction, genomic DNA underwent amplification by bias-controlled multiplex PCR, followed by high-throughput sequencing. The study's processing was this. Collapsing and filtering of sequences were performed to quantify the absolute abundance of each unique TCRbeta CDR3 region. T cell fraction was estimated by normalization of TCRbeta template counts to usable DNA, with usable DNA being measured through amplification of reference genes present in all nucleated cells. Repertoire TCRs were annotated as SARS-CoV-2-specific when V gene, CDR3 amino acid sequence and J gene were exactly matched to a known reactive TCR set. The reference SARS-CoV-2 TCR set was derived from MIRA and filtered for enrichment in COVID-19-positive ImmuneCODE repertoires, a step that removed public or cross-reactive TCRs. Using the MIRA antigens, annotated TCRs were further analysed by specific ORF or by position within an ORF. Breadth was defined as the number of annotated unique rearrangements divided by the total number of unique productive rearrangements, and depth was defined as the summed frequency of the annotated unique rearrangements. Group comparisons of TCR breadth used two-sided Wilcoxon rank-sum tests. This immuneACCESS table, as held by TCRdb, lists in-frame sequences with V and J called but not all clones. Of the missing ones, under half trace to an unresolved V gene in checked studies; the others have no known cause. The V and J calls and clone size are taken from that table; D and trimming were inferred from the DNA. The table for this sample lists more than 400,000 clones; about 90% of them were counted only once. Approximately 4.3% of the sample is in the top ten clones.

This specimen was peripheral blood, taken in a trial of Ad26.COV2.S vaccine versus placebo. The clonotype comes from a person aged 18-65 years who received the Ad26.COV2.S COVID-19 vaccine or a placebo. In this chain, TRBV3-1 (or the pseudogene TRBV3-2) is recombined with TRBJ2-5; a confident D gene designation cannot be given. For the CDR3, the sequence is CASSQDEGPAQETQYF. The DNA sequence follows: TGTGCCAGCAGCCAAGATGAAGGCCCCGCACAGGAGACCCAGTACTTC.